The sequence of this TCR beta chain was determined in a study of blood T cell repertoires in COVID-19. Across the study: Specimens from acute and convalescent COVID-19 originated in the United States, Italy and Spain. Sources were T cells, B-cell-depleted T cells, or PBMCs; the material itself was cDNA or gDNA.

Produced via immunoSEQ multiplex PCR; TCRdb's table is partial and in-frame only. The top ten clones hold 15% to 20% of a sample with about 52,000 clones, less than 90% of them seen once. Looked up from germline, CDR1 is SGHAT and CDR2 is FQNNGV. This CDR3 spans 15 amino acids. The V end lost 1 base, the J end lost 7 bases, and 16 bases lay between the germline ends. The receptor comes from a human donor with active COVID-19. The donor label of this sample is uncertain. Specimen: peripheral blood. The chain carries TRBV11-2 and TRBJ1-1; D not resolved. The CDR3 DNA follows: TGTGCCAGCAGCTTAGCTCCCCTCAAGAGGAATGAAGCTTTCTTT. Translation: CASSLAPLKRNEAFF.